This T cell receptor (beta chain) was identified during a study of glioma-infiltrating T cells after dendritic cell vaccination. Study-level information: Between the early 2000s and the early 2010s, patients got autologous tumor lysate-pulsed dendritic cell vaccines.

This clone came up a few times. The CDR3 covers 15 residues. Germline V gene lookup returns CDR1 MNHNS and CDR2 SASEGT. V was clipped by 3 bases and J by 7 bases, with 15 bases between them. Only in-frame clones appear in the TCRdb table, and some are missing; sequencing was by immunoSEQ multiplex PCR. The sample contains 50,000 to 80,000 clones, approximately 78% of which appear only once. The source was blood, collected before dendritic cell vaccination. The TCR comes from a human donor with glioblastoma. The chain couples TRBV6-1 to TRBJ1-4; tentatively, D is TRBD1 (5 bases). The DNA for the CDR3 is TGTGCCAGCAGTGATCCGGGGGAGCCCGCTGAAAAACTGTTTTTT. Translation gives CASSDPGEPAEKLFF.